This T cell receptor beta chain was obtained from a study of blood T cell repertoires in COVID-19. Across the study: Specimens from acute and convalescent COVID-19 originated in the United States, Italy and Spain. The analysed material was cDNA or gDNA that came from T cells, B-cell-depleted T cells, or PBMCs.

Trimming removed 0 bases from V and 5 bases from J; junction bases left unmatched: 10. Germline-derived CDR1 and CDR2 are SNHLY and FYNNEI. The CDR3 covers 17 residues. Per the study methods: Estimation of nucleated cell counts was performed using reference gene primer amplification. Using immunoSEQ multiplex PCR, the repertoire was profiled, and TCRdb retains in-frame clones only, with some absent. The DNA was the basis for D and trimming; V, J and clone size are from that table. The data show approximately 86,000 clones, with about 80% seen just once and 10% held by the top ten. The TCR comes from an older woman with acute or convalescent COVID-19. Input material: peripheral blood. The chain has TRBV2 and TRBJ2-1, with TRBD1 matching over 7 bases. This chain's CDR3 is CASSEAGTATINNEQFF. CDR3 nucleotide sequence: TGTGCCAGCAGTGAAGCGGGGACAGCCACAATCAACAATGAGCAGTTCTTC.